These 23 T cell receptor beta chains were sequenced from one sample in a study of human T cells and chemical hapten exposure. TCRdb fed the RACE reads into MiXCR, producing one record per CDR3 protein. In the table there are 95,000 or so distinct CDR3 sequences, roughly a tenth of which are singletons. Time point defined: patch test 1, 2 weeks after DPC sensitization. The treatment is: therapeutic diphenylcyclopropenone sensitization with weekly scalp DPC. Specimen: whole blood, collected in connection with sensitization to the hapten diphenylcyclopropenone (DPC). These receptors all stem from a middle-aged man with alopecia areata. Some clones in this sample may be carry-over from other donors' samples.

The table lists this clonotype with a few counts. In DNA form, the CDR3 reads TGTGCCAGCACCGTGGACAGGGCGCAGCCCCAGCATTTT. It is translated as CASTVDRAQPQHF. The chain joins TRBV12-3 or TRBV12-4 to TRBJ1-5, with TRBD1 identical over 8 bases. The ends lost 7 bases at V and 7 bases at J; junction bases unmatched: 6. The CDR3 has 13 amino acids.

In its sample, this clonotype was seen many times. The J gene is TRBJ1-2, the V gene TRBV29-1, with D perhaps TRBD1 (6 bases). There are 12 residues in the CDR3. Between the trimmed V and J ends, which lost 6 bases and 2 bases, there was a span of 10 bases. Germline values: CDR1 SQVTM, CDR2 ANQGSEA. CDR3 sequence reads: CSVGGANYGYTF. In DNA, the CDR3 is TGCAGCGTAGGGGGGGCGAACTATGGCTACACCTTC.

The CDR3 loop is CASSLAVTGGWSDTQYF. As DNA, the CDR3 is TGTGCCAGCAGCTTAGCAGTGACAGGGGGCTGGTCAGATACGCAGTATTTT. V usage is TRBV11-2 and J usage is TRBJ2-3; TRBD1 matches 10 bases. From germline, CDR1 is SGHAT and CDR2 FQNNGV. The ends lost 1 base at V and 4 bases at J; junction bases unmatched: 8. This CDR3 spans 17 amino acids. Complete variable domain (other parts from reference TRBV11-2 and TRBJ2-3): EAGVAQSPRYKIIEKRQSVAFWCNPISGHATLYWYQQILGQGPKLLIQFQNNGVVDDSQLPKDRFSAERLKGVDSTLKIQPAKLEDSAVYLCASSLAVTGGWSDTQYFGPGTRLTVL.

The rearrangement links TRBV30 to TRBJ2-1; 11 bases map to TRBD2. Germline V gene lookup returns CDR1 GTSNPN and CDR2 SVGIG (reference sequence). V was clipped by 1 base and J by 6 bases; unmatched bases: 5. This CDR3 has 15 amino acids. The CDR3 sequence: CAWSALAGGSNEQFF. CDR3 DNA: TGTGCCTGGAGTGCCCTAGCGGGAGGTTCCAATGAGCAGTTCTTC. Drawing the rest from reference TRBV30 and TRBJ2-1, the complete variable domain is SQTIHQWPATLVQPVGSPLSLECTVEGTSNPNLYWYRQAAGRGLQLLFYSVGIGQISSEVPQNLSASRPQDRQFILSSKKLLLSDSGFYLCAWSALAGGSNEQFFGPGTRLTVL.

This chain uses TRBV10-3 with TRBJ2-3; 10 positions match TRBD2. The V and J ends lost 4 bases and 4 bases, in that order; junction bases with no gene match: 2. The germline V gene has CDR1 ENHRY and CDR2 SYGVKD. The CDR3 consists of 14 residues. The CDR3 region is CAISGLAGADTQYF. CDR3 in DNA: TGTGCCATCAGTGGTCTAGCGGGAGCAGATACGCAGTATTTT.

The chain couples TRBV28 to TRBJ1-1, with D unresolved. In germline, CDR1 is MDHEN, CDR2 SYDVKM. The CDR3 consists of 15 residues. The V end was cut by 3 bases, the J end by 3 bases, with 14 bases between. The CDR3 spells CASSFRQIIHTEAFF. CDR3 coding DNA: TGTGCCAGCAGTTTTCGGCAAATTATACACACTGAAGCTTTCTTT.

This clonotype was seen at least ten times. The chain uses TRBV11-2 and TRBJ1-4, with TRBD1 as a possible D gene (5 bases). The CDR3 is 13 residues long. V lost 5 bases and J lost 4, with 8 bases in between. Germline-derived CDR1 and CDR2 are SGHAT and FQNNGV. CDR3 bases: TGTGCCAGCAGCCGGGACTTTAATGAAAAACTGTTTTTT. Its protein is CASSRDFNEKLFF.

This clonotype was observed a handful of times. Here the CDR3 reads CASSYVLAGSDTQYF. The CDR3, as DNA: TGTGCCAGCAGTTACGTACTAGCGGGATCGGATACGCAGTATTTT. The rearrangement links TRBV6-2 or TRBV6-3 to TRBJ2-3, with 10 nucleotides matching TRBD2. The V gene's germline CDR1 is MNHEY and CDR2 SVGEGT. J lost 6 bases, V lost 2 bases, and 5 bases had no gene match. The CDR3 runs 15 residues.

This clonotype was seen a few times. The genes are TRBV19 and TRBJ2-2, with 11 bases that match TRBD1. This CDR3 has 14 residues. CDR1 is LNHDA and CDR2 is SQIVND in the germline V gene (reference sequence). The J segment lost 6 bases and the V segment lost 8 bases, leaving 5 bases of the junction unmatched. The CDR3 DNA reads TGTGCCAGTTCGGACAGGGGGCGCGCCGGGGAGCTGTTTTTT. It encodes CASSDRGRAGELFF.

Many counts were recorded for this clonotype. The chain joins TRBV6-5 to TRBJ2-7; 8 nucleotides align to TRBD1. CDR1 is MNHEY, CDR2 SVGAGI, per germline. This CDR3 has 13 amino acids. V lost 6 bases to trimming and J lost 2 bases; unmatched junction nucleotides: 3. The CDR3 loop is CASRGTGTYEQYF. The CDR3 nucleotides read TGTGCCAGCAGAGGGACAGGCACCTACGAGCAGTACTTC.

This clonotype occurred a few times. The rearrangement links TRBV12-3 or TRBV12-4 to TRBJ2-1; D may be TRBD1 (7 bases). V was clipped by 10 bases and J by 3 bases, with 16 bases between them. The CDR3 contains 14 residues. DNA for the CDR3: TGTGCCACCCGGTCCAGGGGGGTCTACAATGAGCAGTTCTTC. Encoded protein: CATRSRGVYNEQFF.

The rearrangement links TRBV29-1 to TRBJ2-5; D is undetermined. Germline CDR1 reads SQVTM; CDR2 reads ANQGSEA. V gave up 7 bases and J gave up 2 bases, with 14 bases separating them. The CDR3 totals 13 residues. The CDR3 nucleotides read TGCAGCGGAAGACTCAGCCCTCAAGAGACCCAGTACTTC. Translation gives CSGRLSPQETQYF.

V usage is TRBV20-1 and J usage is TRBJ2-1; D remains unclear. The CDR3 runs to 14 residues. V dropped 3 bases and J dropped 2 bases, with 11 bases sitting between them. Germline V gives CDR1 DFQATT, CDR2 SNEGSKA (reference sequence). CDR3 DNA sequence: TGCAGTGCTAGCCGGGCCCACCCCTACAATGAGCAGTTCTTC. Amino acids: CSASRAHPYNEQFF.

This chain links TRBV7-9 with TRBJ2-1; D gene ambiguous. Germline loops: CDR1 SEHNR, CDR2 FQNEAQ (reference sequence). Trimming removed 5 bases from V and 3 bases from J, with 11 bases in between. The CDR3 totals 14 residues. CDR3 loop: CASSLVGDYNEQFF. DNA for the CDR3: TGTGCCAGCAGCCTAGTAGGTGACTACAATGAGCAGTTCTTC.

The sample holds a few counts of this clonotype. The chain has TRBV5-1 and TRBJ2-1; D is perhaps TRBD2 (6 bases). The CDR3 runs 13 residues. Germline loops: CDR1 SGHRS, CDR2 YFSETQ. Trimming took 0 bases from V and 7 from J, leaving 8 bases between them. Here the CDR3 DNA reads TGCGCCAGCAGCTTGGAGGGGAGGAATGAGCAGTTCTTC. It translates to CASSLEGRNEQFF.

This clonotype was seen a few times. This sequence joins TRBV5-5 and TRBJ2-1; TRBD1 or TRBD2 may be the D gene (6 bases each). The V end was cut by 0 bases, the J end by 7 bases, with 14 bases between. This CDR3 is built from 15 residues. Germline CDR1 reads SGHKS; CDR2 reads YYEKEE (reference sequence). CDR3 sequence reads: CASSLGGTNGNEQFF. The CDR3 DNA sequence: TGTGCCAGCAGCTTGGGCGGGACAAACGGGAATGAGCAGTTCTTC.

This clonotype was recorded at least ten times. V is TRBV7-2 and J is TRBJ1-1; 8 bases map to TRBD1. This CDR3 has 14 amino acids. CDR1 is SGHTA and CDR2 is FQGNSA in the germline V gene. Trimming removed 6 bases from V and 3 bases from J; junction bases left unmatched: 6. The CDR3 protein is CASRPTGGYTEAFF. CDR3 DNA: TGTGCCAGCAGGCCAACAGGGGGGTACACTGAAGCTTTCTTT.

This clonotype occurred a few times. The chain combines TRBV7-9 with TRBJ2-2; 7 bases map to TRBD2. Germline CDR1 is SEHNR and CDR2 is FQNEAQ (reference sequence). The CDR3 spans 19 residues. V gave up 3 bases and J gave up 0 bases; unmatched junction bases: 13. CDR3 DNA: TGTGCCAGCAGCTTTCCTTGGGACTATCCACCTACGAACACCGGGGAGCTGTTTTTT. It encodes CASSFPWDYPPTNTGELFF.

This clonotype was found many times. The CDR3 DNA reads as TGCGCCAGCAGCTTTACTGAGAACTATGGCTACACCTTC. Translated, it gives CASSFTENYGYTF. This chain connects TRBV5-1 to TRBJ1-2; D not resolved. Germline loops: CDR1 SGHRS, CDR2 YFSETQ. This CDR3 has 13 residues. V was cut by 2 bases and J by 2 bases, with 7 bases left in between.

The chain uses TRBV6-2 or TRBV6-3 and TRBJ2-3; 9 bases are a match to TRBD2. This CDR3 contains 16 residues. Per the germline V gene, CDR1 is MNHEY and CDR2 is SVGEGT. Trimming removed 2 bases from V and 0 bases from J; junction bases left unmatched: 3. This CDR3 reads CASSYPTSGSTDTQYF. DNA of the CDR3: TGTGCCAGCAGTTACCCAACTAGCGGGAGCACAGATACGCAGTATTTT.

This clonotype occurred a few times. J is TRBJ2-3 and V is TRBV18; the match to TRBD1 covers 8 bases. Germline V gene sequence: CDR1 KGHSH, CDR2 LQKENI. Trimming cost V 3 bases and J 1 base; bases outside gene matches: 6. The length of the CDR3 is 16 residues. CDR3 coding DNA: TGTGCCAGCTCACCCAGGACAGGGATACGCACAGATACGCAGTATTTT. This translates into CASSPRTGIRTDTQYF.

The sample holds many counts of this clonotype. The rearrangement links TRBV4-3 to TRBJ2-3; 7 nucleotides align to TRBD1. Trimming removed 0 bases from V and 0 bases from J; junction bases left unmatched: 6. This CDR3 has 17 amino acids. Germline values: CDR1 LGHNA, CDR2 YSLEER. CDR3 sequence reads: CASSQDNEGASTDTQYF. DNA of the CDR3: TGCGCCAGCAGCCAAGATAACGAGGGGGCAAGCACAGATACGCAGTATTTT.

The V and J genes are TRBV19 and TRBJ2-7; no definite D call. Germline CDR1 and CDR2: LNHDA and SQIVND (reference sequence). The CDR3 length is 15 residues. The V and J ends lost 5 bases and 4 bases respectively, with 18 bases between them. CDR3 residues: CASSEAGRPPYEQYF. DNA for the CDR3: TGTGCCAGTAGTGAAGCCGGCCGACCCCCTTACGAGCAGTACTTC.